The present T cell receptor beta chain was sequenced within a study of T cells in Graves' hyperthyroidism and ophthalmopathy. Regions amplified from RNA transcripts were the TCR beta CDR3 regions. RT-PCR in the first round (using the HTBI primer set) targeted the TCR CDR3. TCRdb redid the calling of the multiplex PCR reads with MiXCR, one entry per CDR3 protein. The table has hundreds of thousands of distinct CDR3 sequences, 46% seen once. Germline CDR1 and CDR2: SNHLY and FYNNEI. The CDR3 loop spans 14 amino acids. Trimming stripped 6 bases from V and 8 bases from J, with 19 bases between. The TCR comes from a woman aged 18-29 years with Graves' hyperthyroidism. This rearrangement joins TRBV2 to TRBJ1-2, with a weak D call TRBD1 (6 bases). Sequenced: peripheral blood or thyroid tissue (not recorded which). Written as DNA, the CDR3 is TGTGCCAGCAGAGATCGGGACGGGGGGCTCGGCTACACCTTC. Protein sequence: CASRDRDGGLGYTF.